What follows are 17 T cell receptor beta chains derived from one specimen sequenced in a study of blood T cell repertoires in COVID-19. Using immunoSEQ multiplex PCR, the repertoire was profiled, and TCRdb retains in-frame clones only, with some absent. Of roughly 52,000 clones in the sample, about 89% were seen once. Source material: peripheral blood. The receptor source for this set is a human donor in a cohort sampled during active COVID-19.

This chain links TRBV19 with TRBJ2-7, with 8 bases aligning to TRBD1. CDR1 is LNHDA, CDR2 SQIVND, per germline (reference sequence). This CDR3 spans 15 amino acids. Trimming took 1 base from V and 4 from J; bases not matched to a gene: 6. The CDR3 DNA reads as TGTGCCAGTAGTATAGTCTGGGACAGGTATTACGAGCAGTACTTC. Amino acid sequence: CASSIVWDRYYEQYF.

The J gene is TRBJ2-7, the V gene TRBV19; D may be TRBD2 (5 bases). V lost 7 bases, J lost 1 base, and 14 bases lay in between. CDR1 and CDR2 (germline): LNHDA, SQIVND (reference sequence). The CDR3 runs to 14 residues. CDR3 in amino acids: CASILHSGSYEQYF. CDR3 DNA: TGTGCCAGTATACTTCACTCGGGGTCCTACGAGCAGTACTTC.

This clone was observed at least ten times. The chain couples TRBV5-6 to TRBJ1-5; a weak D match, TRBD1 (6 bases). CDR1 and CDR2 (germline): SGHDT, YYEEEE. V was pared by 3 bases and J by 0 bases, with 10 bases between. The CDR3 length is 15 residues. As DNA, the CDR3 is TGTGCCAGCAGCTGGGGGGGCCATAGCAATCAGCCCCAGCATTTT. Amino acid sequence: CASSWGGHSNQPQHF.

The gene calls are TRBV12-3 or TRBV12-4 and TRBJ1-1, with D hard to call. V lost 7 bases, J lost 9 bases, and 18 bases lay in between. The CDR3 runs to 13 residues. CDR3 sequence reads: CASTPLRQDQAFF. The CDR3 nucleotides are TGTGCCAGCACTCCGCTCCGGCAGGATCAAGCTTTCTTT.

This chain joins TRBV4-2 and TRBJ2-1, with D perhaps matching TRBD2 (6 bases). Germline V gene data show CDR1 as LGHNA and CDR2 as YNFKEQ. This CDR3 spans 15 amino acids. V was trimmed by 6 bases and J by 0 bases, leaving 12 bases between them. CDR3 region: CASRPRGISYNEQFF. The CDR3 nucleotides read TGTGCCAGCAGGCCTCGGGGGATCTCCTACAATGAGCAGTTCTTC.

The rearrangement links TRBV4-1 to TRBJ2-7; TRBD2 aligns across 13 bases. Germline trimming cut 4 bases from V and 4 bases from J; bases unmatched to any gene: 4. This CDR3 is 15 amino acids long. Germline V CDR1 and CDR2: MGHRA, YSYEKL. CDR3 bases: TGCGCCAGCAGCCGACTAGCGGGGGGTCCATACGAGCAGTACTTC. Its translation is CASSRLAGGPYEQYF.

The chain has TRBV19 and TRBJ1-5; TRBD1 might be the D (5 bases). The CDR3 loop spans 16 amino acids. The V gene lost 3 bases and the J gene lost 3 bases, with 15 bases spanning the gap. The germline V gene has CDR1 LNHDA and CDR2 SQIVND (reference sequence). CDR3 nucleotide sequence: TGTGCCAGTAGTATTGTCGGGGGTTCATCCAATCAGCCCCAGCATTTT. Its translation is CASSIVGGSSNQPQHF.

V is TRBV9 and J is TRBJ2-2; a possible D gene is TRBD1 (6 bases). Trimming took 7 bases from V and 4 from J, leaving 20 bases between them. Germline CDR1 SGDLS, CDR2 YYNGEE. This CDR3 has 16 residues. CDR3 loop: CASSAGASGVTGELFF. For the CDR3, the DNA is TGTGCCAGCTCGGCAGGGGCTTCAGGGGTCACCGGGGAGCTGTTTTTT.

CDR3 nucleotide sequence: TGTGCCAGCAGTTACTCGACAGTGGAGACCCAGTACTTC. It specifies CASSYSTVETQYF. The rearrangement uses TRBV6-5 and TRBJ2-5; D is perhaps TRBD1 (5 bases). Trimming removed 0 bases from V and 5 bases from J, with 7 bases in between. CDR3 size: 13 residues. Germline assignment: CDR1 MNHEY and CDR2 SVGAGI.

The rearrangement links TRBV27 to TRBJ1-2; TRBD1 matches at 11 bases. The CDR3 extends over 14 amino acids. Looked up from germline, CDR1 is MNHEY and CDR2 is SMNVEV (reference sequence). After removal of 9 bases from V and 7 bases from J, the junction contained 10 bases not matched to a gene. CDR3 protein: CASAPGQGGSGYTF. For the CDR3, the DNA is TGTGCCAGTGCCCCGGGACAGGGGGGATCTGGCTACACCTTC.

CDR3 DNA: TGTGCCTGGAGTGTCCAAGGTGGAGGATATGGCTACACCTTC. It encodes CAWSVQGGGYGYTF. The chain has TRBV30 and TRBJ1-2; no clear D gene. From germline, CDR1 is GTSNPN and CDR2 SVGIG (reference sequence). With 0 bases removed from V and 5 bases from J, the gap between germline ends came to 13 bases. The CDR3 contains 14 residues. The full variable domain, in which reference TRBV30 and TRBJ1-2 provide the parts outside the CDR3, is SQTIHQWPATLVQPVGSPLSLECTVEGTSNPNLYWYRQAAGRGLQLLFYSVGIGQISSEVPQNLSASRPQDRQFILSSKKLLLSDSGFYLCAWSVQGGGYGYTFGSGTRLTVV.

The rearrangement links TRBV4-3 to TRBJ1-2; no definite D call. CDR1 is LGHNA and CDR2 is YSLEER in the germline V gene. There are 15 residues in the CDR3. The ends were cut back, 1 base at V and 7 bases at J, with 16 bases in the middle. In nucleotides, the CDR3 is TGCGCCAGCAGCCAAGGGGCCGCTACCCCCCTTGGCTACACCTTC. Amino acid sequence: CASSQGAATPLGYTF.

The genes are TRBV7-3 and TRBJ1-6; no definite D call. Germline CDR1 and CDR2: SGHTA and FQGTGA. Trimming cost V 5 bases and J 9 bases, with 11 bases left between them. The CDR3 length is 13 residues. Here the CDR3 reads CASSATGGSPLHF. The DNA of the CDR3 is TGTGCCAGCAGCGCTACCGGAGGTTCACCCCTCCACTTT.

The chain joins TRBV4-3 to TRBJ2-7, with D perhaps matching TRBD2 (6 bases). Per germline, CDR1 LGHNA and CDR2 YSLEER. V was shortened by 1 base and J by 7 bases, with 14 bases between the two germline ends. CDR3 length: 14 residues. CDR3 nucleotide sequence: TGCGCCAGCAGCCAAGGGTTTCCGAGCGGGGAGCAGTACTTC. Translation gives CASSQGFPSGEQYF.

V and J are TRBV6-5 and TRBJ1-6, with D uncertain. Germline CDR1 is MNHEY and CDR2 is SVGAGI. This CDR3 has 15 residues. Trimming removed 7 bases from V and 7 bases from J, with 17 bases in between. The DNA of the CDR3 is TGTGCCAGCAAATACAAGCGGAATTTCAATTCACCCCTCCACTTT. It encodes CASKYKRNFNSPLHF.

This chain links TRBV7-2 with TRBJ2-1, with TRBD2 identical over 11 bases. V dropped 2 bases and J dropped 8; count of bases not matched to a gene: 5. The CDR3 totals 15 residues. CDR1 SGHTA and CDR2 FQGNSA come from the germline V gene. DNA for the CDR3: TGTGCCAGCAGCTTACTAGCGGGGGGTTTTCATGAGCAGTTCTTC. Translated: CASSLLAGGFHEQFF.

This clone appeared once. The chain has TRBV12-3 or TRBV12-4 and TRBJ2-7; TRBD1 is a possible D gene (5 bases). The CDR3 extends over 12 amino acids. V was trimmed by 0 bases and J by 11 bases, leaving 11 bases between them. The CDR3 region is CASSLAGRDEYF. CDR3 nucleotides: TGTGCCAGCAGTTTAGCGGGGCGCGACGAGTACTTC.